This T cell receptor (beta chain) derives from a study of shared clonotypes between healthy human individuals. A word on this clone: Its antigen remains unknown.

V lost 3 bases to trimming and J lost 6 bases; unmatched junction nucleotides: 9. CDR1 KGHSH and CDR2 LQKENI come from the germline V gene. The CDR3 totals 16 residues. The study separated CD4+ cells into CD45RA+ naive and CD45RA-negative memory subsets. This table comes from immunoSEQ multiplex PCR, and its TCRdb copy is limited to in-frame clones, with some not included. In the table there are about 730,000 clones, 55% to 75% of which are singletons. General study findings and limits: On the whole, naive subsets had larger estimated richness than memory subsets had.

This sequence originates from a woman aged 25-40 years in good health. V usage is TRBV18 and J usage is TRBJ2-1; 9 positions agree with TRBD2. The specimen was memory CD4+ T cells sorted from blood. The subset: CD45RA-negative fraction. CDR3 bases: TGTGCCAGCTCACCTAATAGCGGGAGTAGCTCCAATGAGCAGTTCTTC. This encodes CASSPNSGSSSNEQFF. The whole variable domain, remainder taken from reference TRBV18 and TRBJ2-1, is NAGVMQNPRHLVRRRGQEARLRCSPMKGHSHVYWYRQLPEEGLKFMVYLQKENIIDESGMPKERFSAEFPKEGPSILRIQQVVRGDSAAYFCASSPNSGSSSNEQFFGPGTRLTVL.